Shown below are 26 T cell receptor beta chains from a single sample sequenced in a study of T cell responses to AZD1222 COVID-19 vaccine. Clones were read by immunoSEQ multiplex PCR, and TCRdb kept only the in-frame ones, dropping some. The sample holds 70,000 to 95,000 clones; roughly 89% are singletons and the top ten take approximately 2.8%. The sequencing here drew on peripheral blood, taken on day 0 of MenACWY control vaccination. These TCRs come from an adult in good health.

This clone came up a few times. The CDR3, as DNA: TGTGCCAGCAGCCAAGACCCTTTTACGGGACTAGCGGGGGGGCCGACTGACGAGCAGTTCTTC. Encoded protein: CASSQDPFTGLAGGPTDEQFF. The J gene is TRBJ2-1, the V gene TRBV3-1 (or the pseudogene TRBV3-2); 16 bases agree with TRBD2. V was pared by 0 bases and J by 10 bases, with 18 bases of the junction left unmatched. The CDR3 runs 21 residues. Germline CDR1 is LGHDT and CDR2 is YNNKEL (reference sequence).

The V and J genes are TRBV7-2 and TRBJ1-4; D unresolved. Germline values: CDR1 SGHTA, CDR2 FQGNSA. The V and J ends lost 0 bases and 5 bases respectively, with 10 bases between them. The CDR3 is 15 amino acids. The CDR3 nucleotides read TGTGCCAGCAGCTTAGCGAGCCGGAAGAATGAAAAACTGTTTTTT. Amino acids: CASSLASRKNEKLFF.

Comment on this clone: The sample holds other DNA sequences that translate to the same CDR3. The CDR3 region has the DNA TGTGCCAGCAGTGACCTAGCGGGGGGGGACAATGAGCAGTTCTTC. Its protein is CASSDLAGGDNEQFF. This sequence joins TRBV6-4 and TRBJ2-1, with TRBD2 matching over 12 bases. V lost 2 bases and J lost 5; bases outside the gene matches: 1. CDR1 and CDR2 (germline): MRHNA, SNTAGT. This CDR3 region has 15 residues.

The chain uses TRBV18 and TRBJ2-2; 7 nucleotides line up with TRBD2. V trimming: 4 bases; J trimming: 7 bases; junction bases outside the gene matches: 6. CDR3 length: 14 amino acids. The V gene's germline CDR1 is KGHSH and CDR2 LQKENI. CDR3 in amino acids: CASSQRSGGGELFF. The CDR3 bases are TGTGCCAGCTCACAACGCTCGGGAGGCGGGGAGCTGTTTTTT. Supplemented by reference TRBV18 and TRBJ2-2, the full variable domain reads NAGVMQNPRHLVRRRGQEARLRCSPMKGHSHVYWYRQLPEEGLKFMVYLQKENIIDESGMPKERFSAEFPKEGPSILRIQQVVRGDSAAYFCASSQRSGGGELFFGEGSRLTVL.

This clone was detected only once. This chain connects TRBV3-1 (or the pseudogene TRBV3-2) to TRBJ2-7, with 9 positions matching TRBD2. This CDR3 contains 16 residues. The V gene end was trimmed by 4 bases and the J gene end by 2 bases; junction bases not matched to a gene: 9. Germline-derived CDR1 and CDR2 are LGHDT and YNNKEL (reference sequence). CDR3 coding DNA: TGTGCCAGCAGCCTGGGGAGCGGGGGGTCAACCTACGAGCAGTACTTC. Its translation: CASSLGSGGSTYEQYF.

The gene calls are TRBV5-6 and TRBJ1-4; perhaps TRBD1 as D (6 bases). The CDR3 totals 14 residues. V lost 5 bases, J lost 5 bases, and 13 bases lay in between. Germline V lookup: CDR1 SGHDT, CDR2 YYEEEE. CDR3: CASSPGTQNEKLFF. CDR3 bases: TGTGCCAGCAGTCCAGGGACACAAAATGAAAAACTGTTTTTT. The full variable domain, in which reference TRBV5-6 and TRBJ1-4 provide the parts outside the CDR3, is DAGVTQSPTHLIKTRGQQVTLRCSPKSGHDTVSWYQQALGQGPQFIFQYYEEEERQRGNFPDRFSGHQFPNYSSELNVNALLLGDSALYLCASSPGTQNEKLFFGSGTQLSVL.

Points on this clone: Other DNA variants within this sample encode the same CDR3. The CDR3 nucleotides are TGCGCCAGCAGCCAAGATAGAGGGGACTATGGCTACACCTTC. Translated, it gives CASSQDRGDYGYTF. V and J are TRBV4-3 and TRBJ1-2, with D possibly TRBD1 on 5 matching bases. Trimming pared 0 bases from V and 3 bases from J, leaving 8 bases between. The CDR3 covers 14 residues. Germline lookup yields CDR1 LGHNA and CDR2 YSLEER.

This chain connects TRBV10-3 to TRBJ2-7; 9 nucleotides align to TRBD1. The CDR3 consists of 14 residues. The germline CDR1 and CDR2 sequences are ENHRY and SYGVKD. J was trimmed by 1 base and V by 8 bases; bases with no gene match: 6. CDR3 DNA: TGTGCCATCGACAGTGGGACAGGGTCCTACGAGCAGTACTTC. Translating it yields CAIDSGTGSYEQYF.

The genes are TRBV6-2 or TRBV6-3 and TRBJ2-3; 11 bases are shared with TRBD2. Germline V lookup: CDR1 MNHEY, CDR2 SVGEGT. V was clipped by 6 bases and J by 4 bases; unmatched bases: 3. The CDR3 runs 14 residues. The CDR3: CASSPLAGADTQYF. In DNA form, the CDR3 reads TGTGCCAGCAGCCCACTAGCGGGGGCAGATACGCAGTATTTT.

The genes are TRBV9 and TRBJ1-6; D ambiguous. V shed 0 bases and J shed 9 bases, with 16 bases lying between them. Germline values: CDR1 SGDLS, CDR2 YYNGEE. This CDR3 has 16 residues. DNA for the CDR3: TGTGCCAGCAGCGTAGATGTAGCGGATACGGGTTCACCCCTCCACTTT. This sequence encodes CASSVDVADTGSPLHF.

This chain uses TRBV11-1 with TRBJ2-1; 10 bases fit TRBD2. V gave up 5 bases and J gave up 7 bases; unmatched junction bases: 11. Germline V gene data show CDR1 as SGHAT and CDR2 as FQDESV (reference sequence). This CDR3 comprises 16 residues. The CDR3 protein is CASSLRESSGGNEQFF. CDR3 nucleotide sequence: TGTGCCAGCAGCCTACGGGAGAGTAGCGGGGGGAATGAGCAGTTCTTC. Full variable domain (missing parts from reference TRBV11-1 and TRBJ2-1): EAEVAQSPRYKITEKSQAVAFWCDPISGHATLYWYRQILGQGPELLVQFQDESVVDDSQLPKDRFSAERLKGVDSTLKIQPAELGDSAMYLCASSLRESSGGNEQFFGPGTRLTVL.

In the case of this clone: A junction end diverges from the germline sequence, so it may reflect a read error. J is TRBJ2-7 and V is TRBV10-2, with 10 positions matching TRBD1. CDR1 is WSHSY and CDR2 is SAAADI in the germline V gene. The CDR3 totals 15 residues. CDR3 protein: CASRESRQGAYEQYF. CDR3 bases: TGCGCCAGCAGGGAGTCTAGACAGGGGGCGTACGAGCAGTACTTC.

Points on this clone: In the same sample, other DNA sequences code for this CDR3. The chain recombines TRBV6-5 with TRBJ1-1; D possibly corresponds to TRBD1 (5 bases). Germline CDR1 reads MNHEY; CDR2 reads SVGAGI. This CDR3 region has 15 residues. The V and J ends lost 0 bases and 0 bases respectively, with 8 bases between them. The CDR3 DNA reads TGTGCCAGCAGTTACTCCGGGACGGTGAACACTGAAGCTTTCTTT. Its translation is CASSYSGTVNTEAFF.

The V call is TRBV14, the J call TRBJ1-2; the D is unclear. Germline loops: CDR1 SGHDN, CDR2 FVKESK. CDR3 length: 17 amino acids. The V gene lost 0 bases and the J gene lost 2 bases, with 16 bases spanning the gap. The CDR3 DNA sequence: TGTGCCAGCAGCCAAGATTCGGGCTTAAGGCGGAACTATGGCTACACCTTC. Translation: CASSQDSGLRRNYGYTF. Full variable domain (outside the CDR3, taken from reference TRBV14 and TRBJ1-2): EAGVTQFPSHSVIEKGQTVTLRCDPISGHDNLYWYRRVMGKEIKFLLHFVKESKQDESGMPNNRFLAERTGGTYSTLKVQPAELEDSGVYFCASSQDSGLRRNYGYTFGSGTRLTVV.

The chain couples TRBV6-2 or TRBV6-3 to TRBJ1-1, with D uncertain. The CDR3 totals 13 residues. CDR1 is MNHEY, CDR2 SVGEGT, per germline. V was clipped by 4 bases and J by 4 bases, with 10 bases between them. The CDR3 spells CASSSLRGTEAFF. The CDR3 coding sequence is TGTGCCAGCAGTTCTCTTCGCGGCACTGAAGCTTTCTTT.

The chain couples TRBV6-2 or TRBV6-3 to TRBJ1-1; maybe TRBD1 (5 bases). V dropped 2 bases and J dropped 6 bases, with 7 bases sitting between them. In germline, CDR1 is MNHEY, CDR2 SVGEGT. The CDR3 consists of 12 residues. The CDR3 coding sequence is TGTGCCAGCAGTTACAGGGACGCTGAAGCTTTCTTT. This sequence encodes CASSYRDAEAFF.

This rearrangement joins TRBV6-2 or TRBV6-3 to TRBJ2-1; TRBD2 aligns across 16 bases. Looked up from germline, CDR1 is MNHEY and CDR2 is SVGEGT. V lost 5 bases and J lost 6; bases outside the gene matches: 4. This CDR3 comprises 16 residues. CDR3 region: CASSGTSGGAINEQFF. CDR3 DNA sequence: TGTGCCAGCAGTGGGACTAGCGGGGGGGCCATCAATGAGCAGTTCTTC.

As to this clone: Other DNA variants within this sample encode the same CDR3. V is TRBV19 and J is TRBJ2-5; no reliable D call. In germline, CDR1 is LNHDA, CDR2 SQIVND (reference sequence). The V end was cut by 3 bases, the J end by 5 bases, with 7 bases between. This CDR3 is 12 amino acids long. DNA for the CDR3: TGTGCCAGTAGTATCGGTGGGGAGACCCAGTACTTC. This translates into CASSIGGETQYF.

The rearrangement links TRBV28 to TRBJ1-3, with 7 nucleotides matching TRBD1. The germline V gene has CDR1 MDHEN and CDR2 SYDVKM. The length of the CDR3 is 15 residues. Written as DNA, the CDR3 is TGTGCAACCGTGGAGGGGGCGATCTCTGGAAACACCATATATTTT. Its protein is CATVEGAISGNTIYF. Full variable domain (rest looked up from reference TRBV28 and TRBJ1-3): DVKVTQSSRYLVKRTGEKVFLECVQDMDHENMFWYRQDPGLGLRLIYFSYDVKMKEKGDIPEGYSVSREKKERFSLILESASTNQTSMYLCATVEGAISGNTIYFGEGSWLTVV.

J is TRBJ2-7 and V is TRBV7-2; D call uncertain. V was shortened by 3 bases and J by 0 bases, with 12 bases between the two germline ends. The CDR3 consists of 15 residues. Germline loops: CDR1 SGHTA, CDR2 FQGNSA. CDR3 region: CASSFWQDSSYEQYF. Here the CDR3 DNA reads TGTGCCAGCAGCTTTTGGCAGGATAGCTCCTACGAGCAGTACTTC. Variable domain in full (rest from reference TRBV7-2 and TRBJ2-7): GAGVSQSPSNKVTEKGKDVELRCDPISGHTALYWYRQSLGQGLEFLIYFQGNSAPDKSGLPSDRFSAERTGGSVSTLTIQRTQQEDSAVYLCASSFWQDSSYEQYFGPGTRLTVT.

This rearrangement joins TRBV6-5 to TRBJ2-5; D ambiguous. Between the trimmed V and J ends, which lost 3 bases and 5 bases, there was a span of 10 bases. Germline lookup yields CDR1 MNHEY and CDR2 SVGAGI. The CDR3 is made up of 13 amino acids. The CDR3 reads CASSYGLVETQYF. DNA of the CDR3: TGTGCCAGCAGTTATGGGCTAGTCGAGACCCAGTACTTC.

This chain links TRBV6-5 with TRBJ1-1; a weak D match, TRBD1 (6 bases). V lost 6 bases and J 1 base, leaving 12 bases between the germline ends. The germline V gene encodes CDR1 MNHEY and CDR2 SVGAGI. This CDR3 has 14 amino acids. In DNA, the CDR3 is TGTGCCAGCAGGTGGCAGGGACAGAACACTGAAGCTTTCTTT. This translates into CASRWQGQNTEAFF.

V is TRBV27 and J is TRBJ2-1; D may be TRBD1 or TRBD2 (5 bases each). The CDR3 totals 16 residues. V shed 4 bases and J shed 3 bases, with 16 bases lying between them. Germline V gives CDR1 MNHEY, CDR2 SMNVEV (reference sequence). CDR3 sequence reads: CASSSRDGPRYNEQFF. The CDR3 DNA sequence: TGTGCCAGCAGTTCCCGGGACGGCCCCCGCTACAATGAGCAGTTCTTC.

CDR3 amino acids: CASSFRGRSSGTNEKLFF. Written as DNA, the CDR3 is TGTGCCAGCAGCTTCAGGGGGCGCTCTTCTGGAACTAATGAAAAACTGTTTTTT. The chain uses TRBV7-9 and TRBJ1-4; 8 nucleotides align to TRBD1. V lost 3 bases, J lost 1 base, and 10 bases stayed unmatched. There are 18 residues in the CDR3. Per germline, CDR1 SEHNR and CDR2 FQNEAQ (reference sequence).

This clone turned up a few times. The genes are TRBV19 and TRBJ2-1; 7 bases map to TRBD1. CDR1 LNHDA and CDR2 SQIVND come from the germline V gene (reference sequence). This CDR3 comprises 14 residues. Trimming at V came to 5 bases and at J to 3 bases, leaving 4 bases not matched to a gene. The CDR3 is CASSSGQVYNEQFF. CDR3 coding DNA: TGTGCCAGTAGTTCAGGACAGGTCTACAATGAGCAGTTCTTC.

The gene calls are TRBV19 and TRBJ1-1; perhaps TRBD1 as D (5 bases). V lost 3 bases, J lost 2 bases, and 16 bases lay in between. The CDR3 runs 16 residues. Germline V lookup: CDR1 LNHDA, CDR2 SQIVND (reference sequence). In DNA, the CDR3 is TGTGCCAGTAGTATTGGGCTGGGGCTGGGAAACACTGAAGCTTTCTTT. Amino acid sequence: CASSIGLGLGNTEAFF.